This T cell receptor beta chain stems from a study of vaccination and CD4 T cells after COVID-19. Study-wide context: The study enrolled six male and four female convalescents, two of whom were Hispanic. Two doses of either BNT162b2 or mRNA-1273 vaccine went to participants.

With the Oncomine TCR Beta short-read assay, DNA from cultured CD4+ T cells was sequenced. Scientists extracted genomic DNA from CD4+ T cells grown in culture. In TCRdb, the PCR reads were re-called with MiXCR into one record per CDR3 protein. The sample lists over 8,500 distinct CDR3 sequences; about 75% were seen once. Treatment indicated: approximately 10-day PBMC culture with coronavirus spike peptide pools or control peptides (ViraFEST assay). A remark on this clonotype: Its target is not known.

Germline assignment: CDR1 DFQATT and CDR2 SNEGSKA (reference sequence). This CDR3 spans 13 amino acids. Trimming pared 5 bases from V and 4 bases from J, leaving 14 bases between. The chain joins TRBV20-1 to TRBJ1-1; D is unclear. Sequencing was performed on CD4+ T cells from blood, cultured in vitro. The source of this sequence is a human donor who had recovered from COVID-19. DNA of the CDR3: TGCAGTGCTCCGGCCCCTCAAGGCACTGAAGCTTTCTTT. Its protein product is CSAPAPQGTEAFF.